This T cell receptor beta chain was retrieved from a study of a mutant IDH1 vaccine in newly diagnosed glioma. Study-wide background: In weeks 1, 3, 5, 7, 11, 15, 19 and 23, patients were vaccinated. Patients got their first vaccination 4-6 weeks after radiotherapy alone, or with temozolomide cycles. Earlier care involved radiotherapy, temozolomide, or both, and the majority received both.

From germline, CDR1 is SGHDN and CDR2 FVKESK. Trimming removed 6 bases from V and 1 base from J; junction bases left unmatched: 1. The CDR3 loop spans 14 amino acids. Using immunoSEQ multiplex PCR, the repertoire was profiled, and TCRdb retains in-frame clones only, with some absent. The sample consists of tens of thousands of clones, about four fifths of them appearing once. Turning to this clone: Its antigen remains unknown.

Time point indicated: week 11, during vaccination. The content of each vaccine dose was 300 ug of mutant IDH1 20-mer peptide, and topical imiquimod accompanied it. The specimen was PBMCs, collected from a glioma patient whose treatment included an IDH1 peptide vaccine. The source of this sequence is a man aged 45 to 65 with glioma. The V and J genes are TRBV14 and TRBJ2-2; 8 bases are shared with TRBD1. The CDR3 here is CASRQGVNTGELFF. The CDR3 nucleotides are TGTGCCAGCAGACAGGGGGTGAACACCGGGGAGCTGTTTTTT.